The 16 T cell receptor beta chains in this list originate from one sample, sequenced in a study of T cells in women clearing cervical HPV infection. The data were produced by immunoSEQ multiplex PCR, yet TCRdb's version contains in-frame clones alone and is incomplete. The record lists 15,000 to 20,000 clones, of which the ten most abundant hold roughly 7.2%. Material for sequencing was blood buffy coat. The receptor source for this set is a woman between 18 and 75 years old with a cervical HPV16 infection that either progressed to CIN3+ or cleared (not recorded which).

The part of the CDR3 DNA that was read is TGTGCCAGCAGTGAATTCTTAACACGCAATTCACCC. This encodes CASSEFLTRNSP. The full-length CDR3 reads as CASSEFLTRNSPLHF. V usage is TRBV2 and J usage is TRBJ1-6; D is ambiguous. Sequencing ends 3 residues short of the CDR3 end; the germline J gene provides the rest. The V and J ends lost 2 bases and 7 bases respectively, with 12 bases between them. The CDR3 consists of 15 residues. Looked up from germline, CDR1 is SNHLY and CDR2 is FYNNEI.

Points on this clone: The sequenced fragment ends 3 residues before the CDR3 boundary, so the rest is inferred from the germline J gene. V usage is TRBV20-1 and J usage is TRBJ1-2; no firm D call. CDR3 size: 14 residues. The V end lost 3 bases, the J end lost 4 bases, and 15 bases lay between the germline ends. Per the germline V gene, CDR1 is DFQATT and CDR2 is SNEGSKA (reference sequence). The CDR3 DNA, read in part, is TGCAGTGCTAGTAAATCGAGTGAAGGCTATGGC. Translated, it gives CSASKSSEGYG. The entire CDR3 sequence reads CSASKSSEGYGYTF.

Of note for this clone: The read ends 3 residues before the CDR3 terminus; that terminus is restored from the germline J gene. The chain joins TRBV12-3 or TRBV12-4 to TRBJ1-2; TRBD1 aligns across 10 bases. The CDR3 totals 13 residues. V was pared by 5 bases and J by 5 bases, with 2 bases of the junction left unmatched. The DNA read from the CDR3 is TGTGCCAGCAGTCAGGGACAGGGGTATGGC. Amino acids: CASSQGQGYG. The CDR3 in its entirety is CASSQGQGYGYTF.

A word on this clone: The read halts 3 residues ahead of the CDR3 end, with the missing end drawn from the germline J gene. The chain carries TRBV7-9 and TRBJ2-7, with 10 bases aligning to TRBD1. Germline loops: CDR1 SEHNR, CDR2 FQNEAQ (reference sequence). V lost 3 bases to trimming and J lost 6 bases; unmatched junction nucleotides: 8. This CDR3 has 15 residues. Partial CDR3 DNA: TGTGCCAGCAGCTTCCGGACAGGGGGGGGTAGCGAG. Translating gives CASSFRTGGGSE. The full CDR3 sequence reads CASSFRTGGGSEQYF.

Of note for this clone: Read sequence stops 3 residues before the CDR3 end, and the germline J gene provides the missing end. The rearrangement joins TRBV2 to TRBJ1-2; D gene ambiguous. Looked up from germline, CDR1 is SNHLY and CDR2 is FYNNEI. This CDR3 contains 16 residues. CDR3 DNA (partial): TGTGCCAGCAGACTGATGGGCGGGGAAAGAGGTGAAGGC. Its translation is CASRLMGGERGEG. In full, the CDR3 reads CASRLMGGERGEGYTF.

As concerns this clone: The CDR3 end lies 3 residues beyond the end of the read and is filled in from the germline J gene. The chain recombines TRBV10-3 with TRBJ2-1; D is unclear. Germline V gene lookup returns CDR1 ENHRY and CDR2 SYGVKD. The CDR3 contains 11 residues. The ends were cut back, 8 bases at V and 5 bases at J, with 7 bases in the middle. The CDR3 spells CAISPDNEQFF. The sequenced CDR3 bases are TGTGCCATCTCGCCGGACAATGAG.

With regard to this clone: The sequenced fragment ends 3 residues before the CDR3 boundary, so the rest is inferred from the germline J gene. V usage is TRBV5-5 and J usage is TRBJ1-2, with D perhaps TRBD1 (6 bases). Per germline, CDR1 SGHKS and CDR2 YYEKEE (reference sequence). Trimming left V 2 bases short and J 5 bases short, with 16 bases between. There are 15 residues in the CDR3. The CDR3 loop reads CASSFPGVGDYGYTF. The covered CDR3 bases are TGTGCCAGCAGCTTCCCAGGGGTCGGGGATTATGGC.

Concerning this clone itself: The read finishes 3 residues shy of the CDR3 end, and the germline J gene is used to complete it. The sample has other DNA sequences that encode this CDR3 too. The V gene is TRBV2, the J gene TRBJ1-1, with a tentative D call TRBD1 (5 bases). The CDR3 loop spans 14 amino acids. V shed 1 base and J shed 5 bases, with 11 bases lying between them. Germline CDR1 and CDR2: SNHLY and FYNNEI. CDR3: CASSEVGGDTEAFF. CDR3 DNA (partial): TGTGCCAGCAGTGAAGTGGGGGGAGATACTGAA.

Details on this clone: The CDR3 extends 3 residues past the end of the read, so its final part is completed from the germline J gene. The genes are TRBV5-4 and TRBJ2-7, with 7 bases matching TRBD1. The V gene end was trimmed by 9 bases and the J gene end by 1 base; junction bases not matched to a gene: 13. This CDR3 spans 15 amino acids. Per germline, CDR1 SGHNT and CDR2 YYREEE (reference sequence). The CDR3 loop is CATRERGLESYEQYF. CDR3 bases read: TGTGCCACCCGAGAGAGGGGGCTCGAATCCTACGAG.

As for this clone: At one boundary the junction diverges from the germline segment, which might be a read error. The CDR3 end lies 3 residues beyond the end of the read and is filled in from the germline J gene. V is TRBV23-1 and J is TRBJ2-7; 7 bases align to TRBD1. TRBV23-1 qualifies as an ORF whose function is uncertain. The CDR3 totals 15 residues. Here the CDR3 reads CPSSRTGEPVYEQYF. Partial CDR3 DNA: TGCCCCAGCAGTCGGACAGGCGAGCCGGTCTACGAG.

Remarks on this clone: The CDR3 is cut off 3 residues early in the read; its end comes from the germline J gene. The gene calls are TRBV7-9 and TRBJ2-3, with D possibly being TRBD1 or TRBD2 (5 bases each). The CDR3 has 11 residues. Germline V lookup: CDR1 SEHNR, CDR2 FQNEAQ (reference sequence). V dropped 11 bases and J dropped 4 bases, with 10 bases sitting between them. Partial CDR3 DNA: TGTGCCGTCGAGGGGTCAGATACG. This encodes CAVEGSDT. The full CDR3 sequence reads CAVEGSDTQYF.

The CDR3 spells CSAQTLLDTQYF. Incomplete CDR3 DNA: TGCAGTGCTCAAACACTATTAGATACG. The chain combines TRBV20-1 with TRBJ2-3, with unresolved D. The observed sequence ends 3 residues before the CDR3 terminus, with the missing tail filled in from the germline J gene. In germline, CDR1 is DFQATT, CDR2 SNEGSKA (reference sequence). V was clipped by 5 bases and J by 5 bases, with 11 bases between them. The CDR3 contains 12 residues.

To note about this clone: The CDR3 is cut off 3 residues early in the read; its end comes from the germline J gene. The V and J genes are TRBV5-1 and TRBJ2-2; 11 positions agree with TRBD1. The CDR3 is 15 residues long. CDR1 and CDR2 (germline): SGHRS, YFSETQ. Trimming cost V 5 bases and J 4 bases; bases outside gene matches: 4. The CDR3 is CASRPGTGGTGELFF. Partial CDR3 DNA: TGCGCCAGCAGACCCGGGACAGGGGGCACCGGGGAG.

As for this clone: The read is 3 residues too short to cover the CDR3 end, so that end is filled in from the germline J gene. This chain joins TRBV19 and TRBJ2-5, with a weak D call TRBD2 (6 bases). The CDR3 has 16 residues. Trimming left V 8 bases short and J 2 bases short, with 21 bases between. CDR1 is LNHDA, CDR2 SQIVND, per germline (reference sequence). This CDR3 is CASSPGGGGDQETQYF. The sequenced part of the CDR3 DNA is TGTGCCAGTTCCCCCGGGGGAGGCGGGGATCAAGAGACC.

Concerning this clone: The CDR3 end falls 3 residues outside the read, so it is completed with the germline J gene. The chain joins TRBV10-3 to TRBJ1-1; 7 bases align to TRBD1. The length of the CDR3 is 14 residues. Trimming at V came to 7 bases and at J to 3 bases, leaving 8 bases not matched to a gene. Germline CDR1 reads ENHRY; CDR2 reads SYGVKD. The sequenced CDR3 bases are TGTGCCATCACCATGACAGGGAAGGACACTGAA. Protein sequence: CAITMTGKDTE. The CDR3, in full, reads CAITMTGKDTEAFF.

As regards this clone: The observed sequence ends 3 residues before the CDR3 terminus, with the missing tail filled in from the germline J gene. The chain employs TRBV7-8 and TRBJ2-1; 8 bases match TRBD2. The J segment lost 3 bases and the V segment lost 5 bases, leaving 6 bases of the junction unmatched. CDR3 length: 15 amino acids. Germline V CDR1 and CDR2: SGHVS, FQNEAQ. This CDR3 is CASSPREGHYNEQFF. CDR3 DNA (partial): TGTGCCAGCAGCCCCCGGGAGGGGCACTACAATGAG.